This is a list of T cell receptor beta chains from one sample in a study of cytomegalovirus exposure and HLA in healthy donors. Profiled with immunoSEQ multiplex PCR; TCRdb holds only in-frame clones, not every one. Here the sample spans fewer than 200,000 clones, about 75% being singletons. Source material: PBMCs. These receptors were taken from a woman between 50 and 59 years old in good health and CMV-seropositive. Each CDR3 is given with its conserved first and last residue. The D gene is left open where the match is weak. Some rows mark clone size as missing; the rest say once, few, many or name a class of expanded clone.

TRBJ2-7 few TRBV6-5 - CASSSTRELEEQYF TGTGCCAGCAGTTCGACTAGGGAGTTGGAGGAGCAGTACTTC
TRBJ1-1 - TRBV5-1 - CASSPRPGGNTEAFF TGCGCCAGCAGCCCGAGACCCGGGGGGAACACTGAAGCTTTCTTT
TRBJ1-1 - TRBV5-1 TRBD1 CASSLEGARSTEAFF TGCGCCAGCAGCTTGGAGGGGGCGAGGAGCACTGAAGCTTTCTTT
TRBJ1-1 - TRBV29-1 TRBD1 CSGSYRGQNTEAFF TGCAGCGGATCATACAGGGGACAAAACACTGAAGCTTTCTTT
TRBJ2-7 - TRBV5-4 - CASSPRRGRGADYEQYF TGTGCCAGCAGCCCAAGGAGGGGGCGGGGGGCCGATTACGAGCAGTACTTC
TRBJ1-6 - TRBV7-9 - CASSNEVGGELHF TGTGCCAGCAGCAACGAGGTGGGGGGAGAGCTCCACTTT
TRBJ2-5 - TRBV18 TRBD2 CASSPNKRGGLGETQYF TGTGCCAGCTCACCCAATAAGCGGGGGGGCCTCGGTGAGACCCAGTACTTC
TRBJ2-5 - TRBV7-9 - CASSLSQVETQYF TGTGCCAGCAGCCTAAGCCAAGTGGAGACCCAGTACTTC
TRBJ1-6 - TRBV27 - CASSSQTGGGSPLHF TGTGCCAGCAGTTCCCAGACAGGAGGAGGATCACCCCTCCACTTT
TRBJ1-1 few TRBV30 - CAWSRDLNTEAFF TGTGCCTGGAGTAGAGACTTAAACACTGAAGCTTTCTTT
TRBJ2-1 - TRBV29-1 TRBD2 CRKRRGVSNEQFF TGCAGAAAAAGGCGGGGGGTGAGCAATGAGCAGTTCTTC
TRBJ2-2 - TRBV5-1 TRBD1 CASSLQDRGYSGELFF TGCGCCAGCAGCTTGCAGGACAGGGGGTACTCCGGGGAGCTGTTTTTT
TRBJ1-2 few TRBV16 - CASSQSPGRSGYTF TGTGCCAGCAGCCAATCGCCAGGGCGAAGTGGCTACACCTTC
TRBJ2-7 - TRBV18 - CASSPGPGSYEQYF TGTGCCAGCTCACCGGGGCCAGGGTCCTACGAGCAGTACTTC
TRBJ2-1 few TRBV30 TRBD2 CAWIGLAGANEQFF TGTGCCTGGATAGGACTAGCGGGGGCCAATGAGCAGTTCTTC
TRBJ2-7 - TRBV6-5 TRBD2 CASSMTSIHEQYF TGTGCCAGCAGTATGACTAGCATCCACGAGCAGTACTTC
TRBJ1-1 - TRBV27 TRBD1 CASSLTTGGTEAFF TGTGCCAGCAGTTTAACGACAGGGGGAACTGAAGCTTTCTTT
TRBJ1-5 - TRBV11-2 - CASSTLSNQPQHF TGTGCCAGCAGCACTCTCAGCAATCAGCCCCAGCATTTT
TRBJ2-5 few TRBV5-1 TRBD1 CASSRNRGVETQYF TGCGCCAGCAGCAGAAACAGGGGAGTGGAGACCCAGTACTTC
TRBJ1-2 once TRBV15 - CATSRDQGTYGYTF TGTGCCACCAGCAGAGATCAGGGTACCTATGGCTACACCTTC
TRBJ2-1 - TRBV5-6 TRBD1 CASSLSRGNEQFF TGTGCCAGCAGCTTGAGCAGGGGGAATGAGCAGTTCTTC
TRBJ2-3 - TRBV21-1 - CASSPSGQLSTDTQYF TGTGCCAGCAGCCCCTCGGGACAGCTAAGCACAGATACGCAGTATTTT
TRBJ1-2 - TRBV6-1 TRBD1 CASSEAWGQYYGYTF TGTGCCAGCAGTGAAGCGTGGGGACAGTACTATGGCTACACCTTC
TRBJ1-5 - TRBV19 - CASSDARGQAFYSNQPQHF TGTGCCAGTAGCGACGCACGGGGACAAGCCTTTTATAGCAATCAGCCCCAGCATTTT
TRBJ1-1 - TRBV6-5 - CASQKNTEAFF TGTGCCAGCCAGAAGAACACTGAAGCTTTCTTT
TRBJ1-1 - TRBV5-1 TRBD1 CASSHRTGDTEAFF TGCGCCAGCAGCCATAGGACAGGGGACACTGAAGCTTTCTTT
TRBJ1-2 - TRBV5-1 - CASSSSVTGGGYTF TGCGCCAGCAGCTCCAGCGTGACAGGCGGTGGCTACACCTTC
TRBJ2-7 - TRBV18 TRBD1 CASSPPGTGGYEQYF TGTGCCAGCTCACCACCCGGGACAGGGGGCTACGAGCAGTACTTC
TRBJ1-1 - TRBV7-9 TRBD1 CASSLDRATEAFF TGTGCCAGCAGCTTGGACAGGGCCACTGAAGCTTTCTTT
TRBJ1-4 - TRBV25-1 TRBD1 CASSRTTGGNEKLFF TGTGCCAGCAGTAGAACTACAGGGGGCAATGAAAAACTGTTTTTT
TRBJ1-4 once TRBV4-1 - CASSQREGPSTNEKLFF TGCGCCAGCAGCCAACGTGAGGGTCCCTCAACTAATGAAAAACTGTTTTTT
TRBJ2-3 few TRBV18 TRBD2 CASSPPASGGARTQYF TGTGCCAGCTCACCACCAGCTAGCGGGGGGGCCAGGACGCAGTATTTT
TRBJ1-1 few TRBV5-6 TRBD1 CASSLGGPNTPEAFF TGTGCCAGCAGCTTAGGGGGCCCTAATACCCCTGAAGCTTTCTTT
TRBJ1-5 - TRBV7-2 TRBD1 CASSGQLGNQPQHF TGTGCCAGCTCGGGACAGTTAGGCAATCAGCCCCAGCATTTT
TRBJ1-2 - TRBV7-3 TRBD1 CASSEGTGANYGYTF TGTGCCAGCAGCGAAGGGACAGGCGCAAACTATGGCTACACCTTC
TRBJ2-3 - TRBV9 TRBD2 CASSVVEGGGTDTQYF TGTGCCAGCAGCGTAGTTGAGGGAGGGGGCACAGATACGCAGTATTTT
TRBJ2-3 - TRBV7-8 TRBD2 CASSPLVSGEFTDTQYF TGTGCCAGCAGCCCACTGGTTAGCGGGGAGTTCACAGATACGCAGTATTTT
TRBJ1-3 few TRBV9 - CASSVGSSGNTIYF TGTGCCAGCAGCGTCGGGAGCTCTGGAAACACCATATATTTT
TRBJ1-6 - TRBV12-5 TRBD1 CASGLMLTGRNSPLHF TGTGCTAGTGGTTTGATGCTGACAGGGAGGAATTCACCCCTCCACTTT
TRBJ2-2 - TRBV10-3 - CAIRGLDRETGELFF TGTGCCATCAGGGGTCTGGACAGAGAGACCGGGGAGCTGTTTTTT
TRBJ2-7 - TRBV5-1 TRBD1 CASSRDRGHHEQYF TGCGCCAGCAGCAGGGACAGGGGGCATCACGAGCAGTACTTC
TRBJ1-1 - TRBV20-1 TRBD1 CSADGQGTFF TGCAGTGCTGACGGACAGGGAACTTTCTTT
TRBJ1-1 - TRBV4-2 - CASSHGTAFESPAAFF TGTGCCAGCAGCCACGGGACTGCATTTGAGTCACCGGCAGCTTTCTTT
TRBJ1-2 - TRBV9 - CASSGRSGIYGYTF TGTGCCAGCAGCGGAAGATCAGGGATCTATGGCTACACCTTC
TRBJ1-2 once TRBV5-1 - CASSLAAGFNYGYTF TGCGCCAGCAGCTTGGCCGCGGGATTTAACTATGGCTACACCTTC
TRBJ2-3 - TRBV4-1 TRBD2 CASSRLGSGGPDTQYF TGCGCCAGCAGCCGCCTGGGGAGCGGGGGACCAGATACGCAGTATTTT
TRBJ1-6 - TRBV27 - CASSLYRVRGTLHF TGTGCCAGCAGTTTATACCGGGTGAGGGGGACCCTCCACTTT
TRBJ2-7 - TRBV30 - CAWSQDEQYF TGTGCCTGGAGTCAGGACGAGCAGTACTTC
TRBJ2-3 - TRBV9 TRBD2 CASSVVSSGGPDTQYF TGTGCCAGCAGCGTAGTTTCTAGCGGGGGCCCAGATACGCAGTATTTT
TRBJ2-7 - TRBV10-3 TRBD1 CAIRLQGPSYEQYF TGTGCCATCAGATTACAGGGGCCTTCCTACGAGCAGTACTTC
TRBJ2-3 - TRBV5-1 TRBD1 CASSWGRDSRTDTQYF TGCGCCAGCAGCTGGGGCCGGGACAGTCGAACAGATACGCAGTATTTT
TRBJ2-5 few TRBV6-5 - CASSYLSGPSQTQYF TGTGCCAGCAGTTACTTGAGTGGCCCTAGTCAGACCCAGTACTTC
TRBJ1-5 once TRBV11-2 TRBD1 CASSLMGQINQPQHF TGTGCCAGCAGCTTAATGGGACAGATAAATCAGCCCCAGCATTTT